The clone carrying this TCR beta chain occurred many times. The antigen is not known. The length of the CDR3 is 16 residues. The V gene's germline CDR1 is MNHNS and CDR2 SASEGT. V shed 8 bases and J 2 bases; nucleotides not matched to a gene: 11. This specimen belongs to a study of response to subunit inactivated influenza vaccine. The study's findings and limits: Each seasonal flu vaccination may recruit only limited new T cells, authors suggested.

TCRdb reanalysed the RT-PCR reads using MiXCR and keeps one entry per CDR3 protein. The repertoire holds a few hundred thousand distinct CDR3 sequences, with more than 7% as singletons. The receptor's source is a man aged 45-69 years who received an inactivated influenza vaccine. The sample was PBMCs from blood, taken around 2 years after vaccination. The rearrangement uses TRBV6-1 and TRBJ1-2; 10 nucleotides align to TRBD1. The CDR3 protein is CASYPIRDRGNYGYTF. In DNA form, the CDR3 reads TGTGCCAGCTATCCTATCCGGGACAGGGGCAACTATGGCTACACCTTC.